A selection of T cell receptor beta chains follows, all from one sample in a study of untreated major depressive disorder. Only in-frame clones appear in the TCRdb table, and some are missing; sequencing was by immunoSEQ multiplex PCR. Here the sample spans 20,000 or so clones, about 92% being singletons. The sample was CD4+ T cells from PBMCs. These receptors were obtained from a woman aged 35 to 49 with major depressive disorder. Each CDR3 is given with its conserved first and last residue. A D gene is named only where the DNA matches it firmly. Not every row has a clone size; where given, it reads once, few, many or a size class.

clone_size j_call v_call d_call cdr3_aa cdr3_nt
- TRBJ1-2 TRBV5-6 - CASSRSYGYTF TGTGCCAGCAGCCGGTCTTACGGCTACACCTTC
- TRBJ1-4 TRBV30 - CAWSVWGEGTGEKLFF TGTGCCTGGAGTGTTTGGGGAGAGGGGACGGGTGAAAAACTGTTTTTT
once TRBJ1-2 TRBV5-1 - CASSLAEVAASYTF TGCGCCAGCAGCTTGGCCGAAGTGGCCGCTTCCTACACCTTC
medium-sized TRBJ1-1 TRBV6-5 - CASSFGMNTEAFF TGTGCCAGCAGTTTTGGGATGAACACTGAAGCTTTCTTT
- TRBJ1-5 TRBV30 - CAWSGRVSNQPQHF TGTGCCTGGAGTGGGAGGGTAAGCAATCAGCCCCAGCATTTT
- TRBJ1-6 TRBV7-9 - CASSDRRNSPLHF TGTGCCAGCAGTGACAGGAGAAATTCACCCCTCCACTTT
- TRBJ1-4 TRBV4-1 - CASSENIRRRSALTNEKLFF TGCGCCAGCAGCGAGAATATACGCAGGAGATCAGCGCTGACTAATGAAAAACTGTTTTTT
- TRBJ1-1 TRBV30 - CAWSPSVRNTEAFF TGTGCCTGGAGTCCCTCTGTAAGGAACACTGAAGCTTTCTTT
- TRBJ2-5 TRBV6-5 - CASSFGPVETQYF TGTGCCAGCAGCTTTGGGCCAGTGGAGACCCAGTACTTC
- TRBJ1-1 TRBV5-1 - CASSVRTGDTEAFF TGCGCCAGCAGCGTGAGGACGGGAGACACTGAAGCTTTCTTT
- TRBJ1-4 TRBV20-1 - CSRLVEKLFF TGCAGCCGCCTTGTGGAAAAACTGTTTTTT
- TRBJ1-5 TRBV10-2 TRBD1 CASSLTHGGTGYQPQHF TGCGCCAGCAGCCTAACCCACGGTGGGACAGGGTATCAGCCCCAGCATTTT
- TRBJ2-3 TRBV6-1 TRBD2 CASSAGRTSDRTDTQYF TGTGCCAGCAGTGCCGGAAGGACTAGCGACCGCACAGATACGCAGTATTTT
- TRBJ1-5 TRBV6-1 TRBD1 CASRTTGVSNQPQHF TGTGCCAGCAGGACGACAGGGGTTAGCAATCAGCCCCAGCATTTT
- TRBJ1-5 TRBV4-2 - CASSRARDINQPQHF TGTGCCAGCTCCCGGGCCCGGGACATAAATCAGCCCCAGCATTTT
- TRBJ2-6 TRBV30 - CAWSVGLILGGANVLTF TGTGCCTGGAGTGTGGGACTTATCTTAGGGGGGGCCAACGTCCTGACTTTC
- TRBJ1-1 TRBV2 - CASSRFSPGAFF TGTGCCAGCAGCAGATTTTCGCCGGGAGCTTTCTTT
- TRBJ2-2 TRBV7-3 - CASSLQGFNGELFF TGTGCCAGCAGCTTACAAGGGTTTAACGGGGAGCTGTTTTTT